One and the same sample provided the 15 T cell receptor beta chains below, sequenced in a study of vaccination and CD4 T cells after COVID-19. Once obtained from cultured CD4+ T cells, the DNA was sequenced using the Oncomine TCR Beta short-read assay. TCRdb called the PCR reads again in MiXCR, with one record for every CDR3 protein. Of fewer than 14,000 distinct CDR3 sequences in the sample, around 41% were seen once. Their antigens remain unidentified. As for treatment: 10-day PBMC culture with coronavirus spike peptide pools or control peptides (ViraFEST assay). Sample: CD4+ T cells from blood, cultured in vitro, taken after SARS-CoV-2 vaccination. The receptor source for this set is a human donor who had recovered from COVID-19.

This clonotype was seen a few times. The chain carries TRBV7-2 and TRBJ2-4; 12 nucleotides match TRBD2. The CDR3 spans 17 residues. Per the germline V gene, CDR1 is SGHTA and CDR2 is FQGNSA. The V gene end was trimmed by 5 bases and the J gene end by 0 bases; junction bases not matched to a gene: 5. CDR3 DNA: TGTGCCAGCAGCCAGACTAGCGGGAGTGGAGCCAAAAACATTCAGTACTTC. It is translated as CASSQTSGSGAKNIQYF.

This chain joins TRBV6-2 or TRBV6-3 and TRBJ1-2; 7 bases are a match to TRBD1. V shed 6 bases and J 7 bases; nucleotides not matched to a gene: 2. The CDR3 spans 11 residues. Germline V CDR1 and CDR2: MNHEY, SVGEGT. The CDR3 DNA is TGTGCCAGCAGGTGGGACAGTGGCTACACCTTC. Its translation: CASRWDSGYTF.

In this sample, this clonotype turned up a few times. This chain uses TRBV10-3 with TRBJ2-3; unclear D gene. The CDR3 consists of 17 residues. V shed 6 bases and J shed 0 bases, with 19 bases lying between them. The germline gives CDR1 ENHRY, CDR2 SYGVKD. The CDR3 DNA follows: TGTGCCATCAGGAGTGGCGGATCCCGTTATAGCACAGATACGCAGTATTTT. Translating gives CAIRSGGSRYSTDTQYF.

This clonotype is labeled as medium-sized. The gene calls are TRBV18 and TRBJ2-1, with a possible D match to TRBD2 (5 bases). This CDR3 spans 15 amino acids. The V gene's germline CDR1 is KGHSH and CDR2 LQKENI. The V gene lost 4 bases and the J gene lost 10 bases, with 20 bases spanning the gap. The CDR3 protein is CASSLGADGIREQFF. CDR3 nucleotides: TGTGCCAGCTCACTGGGAGCGGATGGAATACGGGAGCAGTTCTTC.

CDR3 amino acids: CAISGGQGFESYEQYF. The CDR3 DNA follows: TGTGCCATCAGTGGGGGACAGGGCTTCGAGTCCTACGAGCAGTACTTC. The V call is TRBV10-3, the J call TRBJ2-7; 9 bases agree with TRBD1. J gave up 1 base and V 4 bases, and 8 bases lay outside the gene matches. The CDR3 consists of 16 residues. Germline CDR1 is ENHRY and CDR2 is SYGVKD.

The CDR3 region has the DNA TGTGCCAGCAGTTCCCTCGGACCGAACACTGAAGCTTTCTTT. Its protein product is CASSSLGPNTEAFF. The rearrangement joins TRBV6-5 to TRBJ1-1; D remains ambiguous. Looked up from germline, CDR1 is MNHEY and CDR2 is SVGAGI. The V end lost 4 bases, the J end lost 1 base, and 10 bases lay between the germline ends. The CDR3 runs to 14 residues.

In its sample, this clonotype was seen a few times. The J gene is TRBJ2-7, the V gene TRBV27; 11 nucleotides match TRBD1. CDR3 length: 14 amino acids. V lost 10 bases to trimming and J lost 4 bases; unmatched junction nucleotides: 9. Germline CDR1 reads MNHEY; CDR2 reads SMNVEV (reference sequence). This CDR3 reads CATGRTGGFYEQYF. The CDR3 region has the DNA TGTGCCACCGGGAGGACAGGGGGCTTTTACGAGCAGTACTTC.

This clonotype was detected a few times. The chain has TRBV28 and TRBJ1-5; D is undetermined. Germline V gene lookup returns CDR1 MDHEN and CDR2 SYDVKM. This CDR3 has 11 residues. The V and J ends lost 3 bases and 11 bases respectively, with 8 bases between them. The CDR3 DNA sequence: TGTGCCAGCAGTTTCCGTTCGGCCCAGCATTTT. This encodes CASSFRSAQHF.

This rearrangement joins TRBV7-9 to TRBJ2-5; 14 nucleotides line up with TRBD2. This CDR3 comprises 18 residues. The junction had 13 bases not matched to a gene; V was cut back by 5 bases and J by 5 bases. Germline CDR1 reads SEHNR; CDR2 reads FQNEAQ (reference sequence). CDR3 loop: CASSLTYTGTSGSETQYF. The DNA for the CDR3 is TGTGCCAGCAGCCTTACCTACACCGGGACTAGCGGGAGTGAGACCCAGTACTTC. Using reference TRBV7-9 and TRBJ2-5 for the parts outside the CDR3, the full variable domain is DTGVSQNPRHKITKRGQNVTFRCDPISEHNRLYWYRQTLGQGPEFLTYFQNEAQLEKSRLLSDRFSAERPKGSFSTLEIQRTEQGDSAMYLCASSLTYTGTSGSETQYFGPGTRLLVL.

CDR3 region: CASSRGVDETQYF. CDR3 nucleotides: TGTGCCAGCTCACGGGGGGTTGACGAGACCCAGTACTTC. The V call is TRBV18, the J call TRBJ2-5; possibly TRBD2 for D (6 bases). Deletions cut 4 bases from V and 5 bases from J, with 11 bases between. Germline V gene lookup returns CDR1 KGHSH and CDR2 LQKENI. The CDR3 totals 13 residues.

The CDR3 sequence: CASSHALLAGDTQYF. Written as DNA, the CDR3 is TGTGCCAGCAGTCACGCTTTACTAGCCGGAGATACGCAGTATTTT. The V and J genes are TRBV6-1 and TRBJ2-3; the D gene is possibly TRBD2 (6 bases). This CDR3 has 15 amino acids. With 5 bases removed from V and 5 bases from J, the gap between germline ends came to 17 bases. Looked up from germline, CDR1 is MNHNS and CDR2 is SASEGT.

The chain recombines TRBV5-6 with TRBJ2-7, with a tentative D call TRBD1 (6 bases). This CDR3 is 12 amino acids long. Germline CDR1 SGHDT, CDR2 YYEEEE. Trimming pared 4 bases from V and 5 bases from J, leaving 10 bases between. The CDR3 here is CASSRQDHEQYF. In nucleotides, the CDR3 is TGTGCCAGCAGCAGACAGGACCACGAGCAGTACTTC.

This clonotype was counted between two and nine times. The chain uses TRBV7-2 and TRBJ2-1; perhaps D is TRBD1 or TRBD2 (5 bases each). CDR1 SGHTA and CDR2 FQGNSA come from the germline V gene. V lost 1 base and J 8 bases, leaving 12 bases between the germline ends. The CDR3 is made up of 14 amino acids. CDR3 protein: CASSLGGPRDEQFF. CDR3 DNA sequence: TGTGCCAGCAGCTTAGGGGGACCGAGGGATGAGCAGTTCTTC.

The chain links TRBV20-1 to TRBJ1-6; D gene unclear. The CDR3 length is 14 residues. The germline CDR1 and CDR2 sequences are DFQATT and SNEGSKA (reference sequence). Trimming shortened V by 6 bases and J by 10 bases, and 19 bases separated the two germline ends. CDR3 region: CSAGSGVVGSPLHF. The CDR3 region has the DNA TGCAGTGCGGGTTCTGGCGTTGTTGGGTCACCCCTCCACTTT.

The chain recombines TRBV20-1 with TRBJ2-1, with 7 bases aligning to TRBD2. The V and J ends lost 1 base and 6 bases, in that order; junction bases with no gene match: 9. The V gene's germline CDR1 is DFQATT and CDR2 SNEGSKA (reference sequence). This CDR3 contains 15 residues. CDR3: CSARVERGSLNEQFF. CDR3 sequence (DNA): TGCAGTGCTAGAGTGGAACGCGGGAGCCTCAATGAGCAGTTCTTC.